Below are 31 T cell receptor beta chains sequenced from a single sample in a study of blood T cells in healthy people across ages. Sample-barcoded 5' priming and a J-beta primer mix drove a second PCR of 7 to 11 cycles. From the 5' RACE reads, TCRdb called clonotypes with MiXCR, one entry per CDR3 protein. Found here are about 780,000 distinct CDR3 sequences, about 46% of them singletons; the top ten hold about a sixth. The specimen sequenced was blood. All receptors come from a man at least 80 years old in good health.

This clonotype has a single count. The CDR3 loop is CASSWGQEINEQFF. CDR3 DNA: TGCGCCAGCAGCTGGGGACAGGAGATCAATGAGCAGTTCTTC. This chain links TRBV5-1 with TRBJ2-1; the match to TRBD1 covers 8 bases. After removal of 3 bases from V and 6 bases from J, the junction contained 5 bases not matched to a gene. Germline assignment: CDR1 SGHRS and CDR2 YFSETQ. The CDR3 loop spans 14 amino acids.

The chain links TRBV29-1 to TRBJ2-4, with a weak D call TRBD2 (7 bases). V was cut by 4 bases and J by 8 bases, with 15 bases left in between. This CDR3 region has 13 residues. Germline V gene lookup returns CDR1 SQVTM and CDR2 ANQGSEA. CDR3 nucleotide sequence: TGCAGCGTTGGAGACTGGGAGGGGGACATTCAGTACTTC. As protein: CSVGDWEGDIQYF.

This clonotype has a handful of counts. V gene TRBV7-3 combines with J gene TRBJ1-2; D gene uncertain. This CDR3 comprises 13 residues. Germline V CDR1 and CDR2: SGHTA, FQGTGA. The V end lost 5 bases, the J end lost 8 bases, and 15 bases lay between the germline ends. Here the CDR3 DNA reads TGTGCCAGCAGCAATGATGGGGTTGGAGGCTACACCTTC. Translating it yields CASSNDGVGGYTF.

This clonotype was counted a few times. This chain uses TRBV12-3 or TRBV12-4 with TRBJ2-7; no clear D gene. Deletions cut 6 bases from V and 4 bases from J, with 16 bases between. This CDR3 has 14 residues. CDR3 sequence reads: CASRLTGPTYEQYF. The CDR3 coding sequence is TGTGCCAGCAGGCTAACCGGTCCTACTTACGAGCAGTACTTC.

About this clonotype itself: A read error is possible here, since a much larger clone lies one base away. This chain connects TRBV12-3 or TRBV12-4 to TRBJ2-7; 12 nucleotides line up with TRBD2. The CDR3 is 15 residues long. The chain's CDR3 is CAGSRLAGASYEQYF. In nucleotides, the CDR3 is TGTGCCGGCAGTCGACTAGCGGGAGCTTCCTACGAGCAGTACTTC.

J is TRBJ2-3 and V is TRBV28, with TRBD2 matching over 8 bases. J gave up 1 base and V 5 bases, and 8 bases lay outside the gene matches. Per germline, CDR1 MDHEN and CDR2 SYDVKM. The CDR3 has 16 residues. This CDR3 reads CASSPQAGAGTDTQYF. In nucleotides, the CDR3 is TGTGCCAGCAGTCCCCAAGCGGGAGCGGGCACAGATACGCAGTATTTT.

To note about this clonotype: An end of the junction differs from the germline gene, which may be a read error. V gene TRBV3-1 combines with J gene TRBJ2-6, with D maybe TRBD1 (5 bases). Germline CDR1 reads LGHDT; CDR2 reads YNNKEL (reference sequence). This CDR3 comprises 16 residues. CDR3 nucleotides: TGTGCCAGCAGCCCGCCGGAAGGAGCTGGGGCCAACGTCCTGAATTTC. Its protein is CASSPPEGAGANVLNF. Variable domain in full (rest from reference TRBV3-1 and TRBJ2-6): DTAVSQTPKYLVTQMGNDKSIKCEQNLGHDTMYWYKQDSKKFLKIMFSYNNKELIINETVPNRFSPKSPDKAHLNLHINSLELGDSAVYFCASSPPEGAGANVLNFGAGSRLTVL.

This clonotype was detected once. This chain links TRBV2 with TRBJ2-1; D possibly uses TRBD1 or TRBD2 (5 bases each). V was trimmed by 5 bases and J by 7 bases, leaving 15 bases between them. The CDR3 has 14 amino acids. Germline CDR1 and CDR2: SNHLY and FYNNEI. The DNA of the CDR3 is TGTGCCAGCAGTTCGATCTCAGGGAGAAATGAGCAGTTCTTC. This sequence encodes CASSSISGRNEQFF.

The CDR3 region has the DNA TGCGCCAGCAGCCCGGATGCCCACTCCTACGAGCAGTACTTC. Translation gives CASSPDAHSYEQYF. This chain links TRBV5-1 with TRBJ2-7; unclear D gene. CDR3 length: 14 residues. The germline gives CDR1 SGHRS, CDR2 YFSETQ. Trimming pared 4 bases from V and 0 bases from J, leaving 11 bases between.

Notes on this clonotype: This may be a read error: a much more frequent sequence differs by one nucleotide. CDR3 amino acids: CASSILAGGDNEQYF. The CDR3 nucleotides are TGTGCCAGCAGCATACTAGCGGGAGGGGACAATGAGCAGTACTTC. The rearrangement joins TRBV7-2 to TRBJ2-1; the match to TRBD2 covers 13 bases. The J call could be wrong; TRBJ2-7 is a better fit for the DNA end. This CDR3 has 15 amino acids. Per germline, CDR1 SGHTA and CDR2 FQGNSA.

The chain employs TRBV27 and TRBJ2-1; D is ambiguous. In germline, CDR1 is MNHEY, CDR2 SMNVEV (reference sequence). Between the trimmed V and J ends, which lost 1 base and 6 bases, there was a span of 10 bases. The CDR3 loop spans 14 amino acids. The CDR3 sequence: CASSLYLAVNEQFF. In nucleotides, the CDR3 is TGTGCCAGCAGTTTATATTTGGCAGTCAATGAGCAGTTCTTC.

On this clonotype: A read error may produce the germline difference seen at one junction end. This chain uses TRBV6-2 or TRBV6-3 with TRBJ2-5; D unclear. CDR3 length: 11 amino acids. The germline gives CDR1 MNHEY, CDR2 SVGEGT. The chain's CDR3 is CASSDSRLQYF. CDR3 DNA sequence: TGTGCCAGCAGTGACTCCCGCCTACAGTACTTC.

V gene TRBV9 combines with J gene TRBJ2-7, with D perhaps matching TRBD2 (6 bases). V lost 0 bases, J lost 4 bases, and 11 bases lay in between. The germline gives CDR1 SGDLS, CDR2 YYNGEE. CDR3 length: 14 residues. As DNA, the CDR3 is TGTGCCAGCAGCGTAGGACTAGTTGCGTACGAGCAGTACTTC. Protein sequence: CASSVGLVAYEQYF.

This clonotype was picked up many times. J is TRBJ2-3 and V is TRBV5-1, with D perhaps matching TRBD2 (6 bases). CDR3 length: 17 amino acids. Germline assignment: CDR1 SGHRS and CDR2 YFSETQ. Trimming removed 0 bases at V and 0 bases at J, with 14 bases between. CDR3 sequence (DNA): TGCGCCAGCAGCTTGGGGGGACTGCTTTCTAGCACAGATACGCAGTATTTT. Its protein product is CASSLGGLLSSTDTQYF.

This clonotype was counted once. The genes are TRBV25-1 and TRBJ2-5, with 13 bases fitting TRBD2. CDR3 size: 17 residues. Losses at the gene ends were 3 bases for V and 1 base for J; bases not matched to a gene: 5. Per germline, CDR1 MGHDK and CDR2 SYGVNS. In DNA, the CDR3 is TGTGCCAGCAGTGACTTCGGGACTAGCGGGATCCAAGAGACCCAGTACTTC. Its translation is CASSDFGTSGIQETQYF.

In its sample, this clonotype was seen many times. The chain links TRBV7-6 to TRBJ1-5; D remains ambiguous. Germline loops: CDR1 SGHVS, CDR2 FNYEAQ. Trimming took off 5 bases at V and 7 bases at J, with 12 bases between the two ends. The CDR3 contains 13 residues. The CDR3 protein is CASSPGREQPQHF. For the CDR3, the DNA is TGTGCCAGCAGCCCCGGTAGGGAACAGCCCCAGCATTTT.

DNA of the CDR3: TGTGCCAGCAGCCGAGCTACTAGCGGGCCCCAAGAGACCCAGTACTTC. Translated, it gives CASSRATSGPQETQYF. The chain is built from TRBV3-1 and TRBJ2-5; 9 bases line up with TRBD2. From germline, CDR1 is LGHDT and CDR2 YNNKEL (reference sequence). This CDR3 spans 16 amino acids. The V and J ends lost 4 bases and 1 base, in that order; junction bases with no gene match: 7.

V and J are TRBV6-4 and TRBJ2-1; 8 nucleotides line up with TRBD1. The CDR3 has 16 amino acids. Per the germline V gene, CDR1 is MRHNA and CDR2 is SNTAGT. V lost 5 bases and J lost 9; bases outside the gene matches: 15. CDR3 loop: CASSPLQGGASGEQFF. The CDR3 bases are TGTGCCAGCAGTCCCTTACAGGGGGGAGCGTCGGGTGAGCAGTTCTTC.

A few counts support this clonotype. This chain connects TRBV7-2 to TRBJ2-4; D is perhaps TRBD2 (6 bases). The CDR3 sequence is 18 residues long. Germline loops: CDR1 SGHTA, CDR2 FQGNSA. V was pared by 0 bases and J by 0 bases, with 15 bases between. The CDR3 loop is CASSLAGAGIIAKNIQYF. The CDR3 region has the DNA TGTGCCAGCAGCTTAGCTGGGGCGGGAATTATAGCCAAAAACATTCAGTACTTC.

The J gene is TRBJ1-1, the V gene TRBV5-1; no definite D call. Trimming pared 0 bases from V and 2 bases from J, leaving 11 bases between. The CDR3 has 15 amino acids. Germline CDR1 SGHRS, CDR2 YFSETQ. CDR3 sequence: CASSLAGFRNTEAFF. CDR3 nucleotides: TGCGCCAGCAGCTTGGCCGGGTTCAGAAACACTGAAGCTTTCTTT.

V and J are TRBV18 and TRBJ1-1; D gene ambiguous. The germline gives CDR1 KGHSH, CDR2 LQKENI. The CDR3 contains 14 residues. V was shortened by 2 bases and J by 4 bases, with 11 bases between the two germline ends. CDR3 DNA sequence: TGTGCCAGCTCACCAACGGGGTTGGGCACTGAAGCTTTCTTT. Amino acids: CASSPTGLGTEAFF. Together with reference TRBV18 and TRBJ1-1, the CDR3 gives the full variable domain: NAGVMQNPRHLVRRRGQEARLRCSPMKGHSHVYWYRQLPEEGLKFMVYLQKENIIDESGMPKERFSAEFPKEGPSILRIQQVVRGDSAAYFCASSPTGLGTEAFFGQGTRLTVV.

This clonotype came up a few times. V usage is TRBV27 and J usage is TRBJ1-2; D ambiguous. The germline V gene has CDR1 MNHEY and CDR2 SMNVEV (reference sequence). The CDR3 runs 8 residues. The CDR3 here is CDLDGYTF. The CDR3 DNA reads TGTGACTTAGACGGCTACACCTTC.

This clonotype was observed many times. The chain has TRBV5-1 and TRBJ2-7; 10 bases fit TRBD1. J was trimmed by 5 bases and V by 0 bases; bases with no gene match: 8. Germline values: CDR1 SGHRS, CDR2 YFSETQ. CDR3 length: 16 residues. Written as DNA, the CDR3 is TGCGCCAGCAGCTTGGAAATTCGGACAGGGGGTAACGAGCAGTACTTC. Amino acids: CASSLEIRTGGNEQYF.

DNA of the CDR3: TGCAGTGCTAGAGTGTGGCAAAAAGAGACCCAGTACTTC. Translating it yields CSARVWQKETQYF. The rearrangement links TRBV20-1 to TRBJ2-5; D remains ambiguous. The CDR3 consists of 13 residues. The ends were cut back, 1 base at V and 3 bases at J, with 9 bases in the middle. The V gene's germline CDR1 is DFQATT and CDR2 SNEGSKA (reference sequence).

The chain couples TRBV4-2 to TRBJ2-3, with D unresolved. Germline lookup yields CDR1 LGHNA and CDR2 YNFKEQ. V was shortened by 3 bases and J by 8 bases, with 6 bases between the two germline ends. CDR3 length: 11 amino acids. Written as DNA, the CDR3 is TGTGCCAGCAGCCAGGAAGGTACGCAGTATTTT. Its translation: CASSQEGTQYF.

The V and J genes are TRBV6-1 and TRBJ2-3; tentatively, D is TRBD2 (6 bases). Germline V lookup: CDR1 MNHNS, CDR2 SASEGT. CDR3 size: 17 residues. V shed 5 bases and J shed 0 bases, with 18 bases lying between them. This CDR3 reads CASSPVIADTSTDTQYF. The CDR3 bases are TGTGCCAGCAGTCCCGTCATAGCGGACACTAGCACAGATACGCAGTATTTT.

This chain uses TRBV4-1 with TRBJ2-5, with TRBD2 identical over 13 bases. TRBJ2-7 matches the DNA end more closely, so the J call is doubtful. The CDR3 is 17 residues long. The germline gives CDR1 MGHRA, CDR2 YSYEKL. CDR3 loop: CASSHYSGLAGVYEQYF. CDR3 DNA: TGCGCCAGCAGCCACTACTCCGGACTAGCGGGAGTTTACGAGCAGTACTTC.

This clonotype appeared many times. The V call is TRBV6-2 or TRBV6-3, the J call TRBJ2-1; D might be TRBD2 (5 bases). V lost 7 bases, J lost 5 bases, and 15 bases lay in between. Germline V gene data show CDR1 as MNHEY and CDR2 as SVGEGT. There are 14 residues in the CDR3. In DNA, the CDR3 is TGTGCCAGCAAAAGCAGGCAGGAGGACAATGAGCAGTTCTTC. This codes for CASKSRQEDNEQFF.

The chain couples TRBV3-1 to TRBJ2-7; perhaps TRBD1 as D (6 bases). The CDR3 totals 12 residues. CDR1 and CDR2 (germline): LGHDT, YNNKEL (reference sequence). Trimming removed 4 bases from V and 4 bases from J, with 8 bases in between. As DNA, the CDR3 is TGTGCCAGCAGCCGACAGGAATACGAGCAGTACTTC. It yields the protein CASSRQEYEQYF.

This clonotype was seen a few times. This CDR3 is CASSSAGTSGYEQYF. For the CDR3, the DNA is TGTGCCAGCTCATCCGCCGGGACTAGCGGTTACGAGCAGTACTTC. This sequence joins TRBV18 and TRBJ2-7; 11 bases align to TRBD2. CDR3 length: 15 amino acids. Germline V CDR1 and CDR2: KGHSH, LQKENI. Trimming removed 5 bases from V and 4 bases from J; junction bases left unmatched: 7.

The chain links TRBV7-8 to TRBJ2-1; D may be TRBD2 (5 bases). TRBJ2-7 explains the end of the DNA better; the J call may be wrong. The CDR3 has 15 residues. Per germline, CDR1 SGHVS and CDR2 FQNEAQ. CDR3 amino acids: CASSPLARSGDGQYF. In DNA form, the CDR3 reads TGTGCCAGCAGCCCTTTGGCCCGGAGCGGTGATGGGCAGTACTTC.